A single T cell receptor (beta chain) is shown here with its context. This sample was taken from a study of blood T cell repertoires in COVID-19. For the study at large: Acute and convalescent COVID-19 samples came from the United States, Italy and Spain. T cells, B-cell-depleted T cells, or PBMCs supplied cDNA or gDNA.

J was trimmed by 3 bases and V by 0 bases; bases with no gene match: 2. The CDR3 is made up of 15 amino acids. Looked up from germline, CDR1 is ENHRY and CDR2 is SYGVKD. The table came from immunoSEQ multiplex PCR; TCRdb's copy has only in-frame clones and leaves some out. The sample carries roughly 290,000 clones, 84% recorded once. Seattle patients were enrolled during active infection and followed longitudinally. The TCR comes from a person between 65 and 79 years old with COVID-19, enrolled during active disease. The sequenced material came from peripheral blood. The chain uses TRBV10-3 and TRBJ2-3; 8 bases line up with TRBD2. In nucleotides, the CDR3 is TGTGCCATCAGTGAGTCAAGACTAGCGACAGATACGCAGTATTTT. This translates into CAISESRLATDTQYF.